This T cell receptor beta chain was obtained from a study of T cells in tuberculosis. Germline CDR1 MNHEY, CDR2 SVGAGI. V lost 4 bases, J lost 4 bases, and 3 bases stayed unmatched. The CDR3 runs 15 residues. This sample's time point: new active TB diagnosis, blood taken before or within 7 days of starting treatment. Tuberculosis was confirmed by positive sputum smear and/or M. tuberculosis culture. The method was immunoSEQ multiplex PCR; TCRdb's version includes in-frame clones alone and lacks a portion of them. The sample has about 30,000 clones; approximately 90% are singletons. The chain has TRBV6-5 and TRBJ2-6, with TRBD1 matching over 8 bases. This TCR was sampled from an adult with tuberculosis. The sample was PBMCs, taken at tuberculosis diagnosis. In DNA, the CDR3 is TGTGCCAGCAGTTCGACAGGGGCCGGGGCCAACGTCCTGACTTTC. Translating gives CASSSTGAGANVLTF.